The 5 T cell receptor beta chains reported below all come from one sample, sequenced in a study of response to subunit inactivated influenza vaccine (dated by TCRdb to the late 2010s). Receptor amplification or capture employed RT-PCR. Sequencing was performed on an Illumina HiSeq 2500. TCRdb trimmed public reads at Q25 via fastp, called clones via MiXCR and kept in-frame beta chains. Entries that share a CDR3 protein sequence are merged under the most common genes and DNA. This sample lists more than 450,000 distinct CDR3 sequences; approximately 11% were detected once. Approximately 9.9% of the sample goes to the ten largest clones. This sample also belongs to another study, concerning T cells expressing NK-cell markers. The second paper further reports: TCR beta cDNA libraries were prepared using 5'RACE template switching, which introduced a universal primer site and unique molecular identifiers.

This material consisted of PBMCs from blood, taken on the day of vaccination. These receptor sequences come from a man aged 45-65 years who received an inactivated influenza vaccine. Donor details come from another sample of the same person, matched by shared clones.

V is TRBV20-1 and J is TRBJ2-7, with 8 positions matching TRBD1. V lost 1 base to trimming and J lost 0 bases; unmatched junction nucleotides: 2. The CDR3 runs to 14 residues. Germline V lookup: CDR1 DFQATT, CDR2 SNEGSKA (reference sequence). DNA for the CDR3: TGCAGTGCTAGAGTACAGGGGGGCTCCTACGAGCAGTACTTC. This sequence encodes CSARVQGGSYEQYF.

This clonotype was seen a few times. The rearrangement uses TRBV4-1 and TRBJ1-2; D unresolved. Looked up from germline, CDR1 is MGHRA and CDR2 is YSYEKL. V was clipped by 5 bases and J by 5 bases, with 21 bases between them. This CDR3 contains 16 residues. CDR3 residues: CASSLRVDAAWYGYTF. The DNA for the CDR3 is TGCGCCAGCAGCTTACGCGTCGATGCGGCGTGGTATGGCTACACCTTC.

This clonotype was observed many times. The rearrangement joins TRBV4-2 to TRBJ2-7; TRBD1 aligns across 7 bases. Germline assignment: CDR1 LGHNA and CDR2 YNFKEQ. V was pared by 1 base and J by 2 bases, with 5 bases of the junction left unmatched. CDR3 size: 15 residues. CDR3 DNA sequence: TGTGCCAGCAGCCAAGCTAGGGACAGCACCTACGAGCAGTACTTC. Residues: CASSQARDSTYEQYF.

J is TRBJ1-1 and V is TRBV6-1; no clear D. V gave up 8 bases and J gave up 0 bases, with 19 bases separating them. This CDR3 is 16 amino acids long. In germline, CDR1 is MNHNS, CDR2 SASEGT. Written as DNA, the CDR3 is TGTGCCAGCGGTCAGCAACCGAGGGTTCTGAACACTGAAGCTTTCTTT. It specifies CASGQQPRVLNTEAFF.

This chain joins TRBV4-3 and TRBJ2-1; D unclear. The CDR3 consists of 13 residues. Trimming left V 0 bases short and J 12 bases short, with 12 bases between. Germline assignment: CDR1 LGHNA and CDR2 YSLEER. The DNA for the CDR3 is TGCGCCAGCAGCCAAGAGGGCGGTTCCTGGCAGTTCTTC. Its protein product is CASSQEGGSWQFF.